This paragraph covers one T cell receptor (beta chain) sequence. Its antigen is not known. TCRdb's copy holds only in-frame clones and misses some; the assay was immunoSEQ multiplex PCR. The sample gives around 320,000 clones, around nine tenths of which show up once; 15% to 20% is in the top ten. Recent vaccinations or acute infections were absent in the healthy HIV-negative adult donors. This sample is part of a study of shared clonotypes between healthy human individuals. The V and J ends lost 5 bases and 4 bases respectively, with 24 bases between them. Germline values: CDR1 SGHVS, CDR2 FNYEAQ. There are 17 residues in the CDR3. Study findings and constraints: The study drew on few donors, limiting represented genetic and exposure-history diversity.

Sequences were obtained from memory CD8+ T cells sorted from blood. Subset here: CD45RO+ cells pooled with CCR7-negative TemRA cells. The chain links TRBV7-6 to TRBJ2-7, with D perhaps given as TRBD1 or TRBD2 (5 bases each). The sequence came from a man between 18 and 29 years old in good health. The CDR3 region is CASSPAEPGPPGYEQYF. In nucleotides, the CDR3 is TGTGCCAGCAGCCCGGCCGAACCGGGACCTCCAGGGTACGAGCAGTACTTC.